This T cell receptor (beta chain) appears in the sequencing data of a study of identical twins. Remarks on this clonotype: No antigen is known for it.

Broader study findings: It was out-of-frame TCR alpha sharing in monozygotic twins that models underestimated. Researchers reported weaker excess twin sharing in beta out-of-frame sequences.

TCRdb re-derived calls from the 5' RACE reads in MiXCR, one entry per CDR3 protein. The data contain 1.5 million to 2 million distinct CDR3 sequences, roughly 35% of them singletons. With V trimmed by 3 bases and J by 6 bases, 5 bases remained unmatched. CDR3 length: 14 amino acids. The germline CDR1 and CDR2 sequences are SGHAT and FQNNGV. V usage is TRBV11-2 and J usage is TRBJ2-3, with TRBD2 matching 8 bases. Input material: cord blood. The TCR was taken from a newborn girl in good health. The CDR3 DNA sequence: TGTGCCAGCAGCTTTGAACGGGGGGGGGATACGCAGTATTTT. The encoded protein is CASSFERGGDTQYF. The whole variable domain, remainder taken from reference TRBV11-2 and TRBJ2-3, is EAGVAQSPRYKIIEKRQSVAFWCNPISGHATLYWYQQILGQGPKLLIQFQNNGVVDDSQLPKDRFSAERLKGVDSTLKIQPAKLEDSAVYLCASSFERGGDTQYFGPGTRLTVL.